This T cell receptor beta chain was identified during a study of blood T cell repertoires in COVID-19. Trimming at V came to 1 base and at J to 3 bases, leaving 10 bases not matched to a gene. This CDR3 is 18 amino acids long. The V gene's germline CDR1 is LGHDT and CDR2 YNNKEL (reference sequence). Here immunoSEQ multiplex PCR was the method, and the copy in TCRdb shows in-frame clones only, minus some. The sample lists 250,000 to 350,000 clones; around 84% were seen once. The sequenced sample was PBMCs or T cells enriched from blood (not recorded which). The receptor's source is a young woman who had recovered from COVID-19. The V and J genes are TRBV3-1 (or the pseudogene TRBV3-2) and TRBJ2-1; 9 bases are shared with TRBD1. The CDR3 sequence: CASSQAHPRGQGYNEQFF. The CDR3 DNA follows: TGTGCCAGCAGCCAAGCGCACCCTAGGGGACAGGGCTACAATGAGCAGTTCTTC.